The next 19 T cell receptor beta chains were all read from a single sample in a study of blood T cell repertoires in COVID-19 (dated by TCRdb to 2019 to 2021). The library was made by the immunoSEQ multiplex PCR assay. The immuneACCESS repertoire file appears here via TCRdb, limited to in-frame rearrangements. These files lack a portion of the clones; in checked studies, under half of the deficit traces to unresolved V genes, and the cause of the others is not known. The sample data list 15,000 to 20,000 clones, and 87% of these were observed just once. Of the sample, about 49% is held by the ten largest clones. Sequencing input: peripheral blood. These receptors were taken from a human donor in a cohort sampled during active COVID-19.

This sequence joins TRBV6-5 and TRBJ2-4; 8 bases are shared with TRBD1. The CDR3 length is 15 residues. J lost 5 bases, V lost 2 bases, and 5 bases had no gene match. The germline gives CDR1 MNHEY, CDR2 SVGAGI. The chain's CDR3 is CASSYRDRGQNIQYF. The CDR3 nucleotides are TGTGCCAGCAGTTACCGCGACAGGGGCCAAAACATTCAGTACTTC.

The chain employs TRBV12-5 and TRBJ1-1, with D maybe TRBD1 (6 bases). Germline CDR1 LGHNT, CDR2 FRNRAP. This CDR3 has 14 amino acids. V was clipped by 0 bases and J by 6 bases, with 11 bases between them. Here the CDR3 reads CASGLVNGGPEAFF. The CDR3 nucleotides are TGTGCTAGTGGTTTGGTAAATGGGGGCCCTGAAGCTTTCTTT. The variable domain in full, with the rest retrieved from reference TRBV12-5 and TRBJ1-1, is DARVTQTPRHKVTEMGQEVTMRCQPILGHNTVFWYRQTMMQGLELLAYFRNRAPLDDSGMPKDRFSAEMPDATLATLKIQPSEPRDSAVYFCASGLVNGGPEAFFGQGTRLTVV.

V usage is TRBV5-1 and J usage is TRBJ2-4, with D possibly being TRBD2 (5 bases). Per germline, CDR1 SGHRS and CDR2 YFSETQ. CDR3 length equals 16 residues. Trimming pared 4 bases from V and 0 bases from J, leaving 14 bases between. The CDR3 coding sequence is TGCGCCAGCAGCCCCGGGGATCCCGTAGCCAAAAACATTCAGTACTTC. It yields the protein CASSPGDPVAKNIQYF.

This clone was counted a single time. DNA of the CDR3: TGTGCCAGCAGCTGGGGGACTAGCGGGGGCACAGATACGCAGTATTTT. Its translation is CASSWGTSGGTDTQYF. The chain joins TRBV7-2 to TRBJ2-3, with 13 bases lining up with TRBD2. The CDR3 spans 16 residues. Unmatched junction bases numbered 2, after V lost 4 bases and J lost 1 base. Per the germline V gene, CDR1 is SGHTA and CDR2 is FQGNSA.

This clone was found once. The chain links TRBV7-9 to TRBJ2-1; TRBD2 aligns across 8 bases. Trimming cost V 2 bases and J 7 bases; bases outside gene matches: 7. Germline V gene lookup returns CDR1 SEHNR and CDR2 FQNEAQ (reference sequence). There are 15 residues in the CDR3. The CDR3 DNA follows: TGTGCCAGCAGCTTACCGGGGGGGGCCTGGAATGAGCAGTTCTTC. Translating it yields CASSLPGGAWNEQFF. Together with reference TRBV7-9 and TRBJ2-1, the CDR3 gives the full variable domain: DTGVSQNPRHKITKRGQNVTFRCDPISEHNRLYWYRQTLGQGPEFLTYFQNEAQLEKSRLLSDRFSAERPKGSFSTLEIQRTEQGDSAMYLCASSLPGGAWNEQFFGPGTRLTVL.

This clone was detected only once. The CDR3 sequence is CASSPQGLSPSAFF. In DNA, the CDR3 is TGTGCCAGCTCACCACAGGGGCTGAGCCCCTCGGCTTTCTTT. The chain is built from TRBV18 and TRBJ1-1; D might be TRBD1 (5 bases). V dropped 1 base and J dropped 11 bases, with 17 bases sitting between them. Germline CDR1 is KGHSH and CDR2 is LQKENI. The CDR3 covers 14 residues.

The CDR3 DNA sequence: TGTGCCAGCTCACTCAACGGGAGGGGAACAGAGACCCAGTACTTC. Encoded protein: CASSLNGRGTETQYF. J is TRBJ2-5 and V is TRBV18; the match to TRBD2 covers 8 bases. J lost 4 bases, V lost 4 bases, and 8 bases had no gene match. Germline loops: CDR1 KGHSH, CDR2 LQKENI. The CDR3 runs 15 residues.

CDR3 DNA: TGTGCCAGTATGAGACAGGGTCGTGCCGGGGAGCTGTTTTTT. Protein sequence: CASMRQGRAGELFF. This sequence joins TRBV19 and TRBJ2-2, with 7 bases identical to TRBD1. Per the germline V gene, CDR1 is LNHDA and CDR2 is SQIVND (reference sequence). CDR3 length: 14 amino acids. V lost 7 bases, J lost 6 bases, and 8 bases stayed unmatched.

The chain is built from TRBV19 and TRBJ1-4, with 7 bases fitting TRBD1. Germline V gene lookup returns CDR1 LNHDA and CDR2 SQIVND (reference sequence). The CDR3 has 15 amino acids. Trimming took 4 bases from V and 5 from J; bases not matched to a gene: 7. CDR3 amino acids: CASSTRQGENEKLFF. The CDR3 bases are TGTGCCAGTAGTACAAGACAGGGCGAAAATGAAAAACTGTTTTTT.

The chain employs TRBV2 and TRBJ2-5, with a weak D call TRBD2 (6 bases). The V and J ends lost 6 bases and 5 bases respectively, with 19 bases between them. CDR1 is SNHLY and CDR2 is FYNNEI in the germline V gene. This CDR3 has 15 amino acids. CDR3 in DNA: TGTGCCAGCAGGGGCGGGACGGCCGGCGGGGAGACCCAGTACTTC. Translated: CASRGGTAGGETQYF.

V is TRBV23-1 and J is TRBJ2-5, with a tentative D call TRBD2 (5 bases). Being an ORF, TRBV23-1 has a function that is uncertain. This CDR3 is built from 16 residues. V was pared by 0 bases and J by 7 bases, with 18 bases between. The CDR3 spells CASSQSVVGTRGTQYF. The CDR3 nucleotides are TGCGCCAGCAGTCAATCTGTCGTGGGAACACGGGGGACCCAGTACTTC.

The chain links TRBV27 to TRBJ1-2; no reliable D call. V dropped 1 base and J dropped 5 bases, with 8 bases sitting between them. Germline V gene sequence: CDR1 MNHEY, CDR2 SMNVEV (reference sequence). The CDR3 spans 13 residues. The CDR3, as DNA: TGTGCCAGCAGTTTATGGCAGGATTATGGCTACACCTTC. Protein: CASSLWQDYGYTF.

V usage is TRBV5-1 and J usage is TRBJ2-5, with TRBD1 identical over 9 bases. CDR1 SGHRS and CDR2 YFSETQ come from the germline V gene. After removal of 4 bases from V and 4 bases from J, the junction contained 8 bases not matched to a gene. The CDR3 contains 15 residues. The CDR3 loop reads CASSPGDRAGETQYF. In DNA form, the CDR3 reads TGCGCCAGCAGCCCGGGGGACAGGGCTGGAGAGACCCAGTACTTC.

The CDR3 nucleotides are TGTGCCAGCAGCAGTGGCACAGATACGCAGTATTTT. Translating gives CASSSGTDTQYF. The genes are TRBV6-5 and TRBJ2-3; no reliable D call. The germline CDR1 and CDR2 sequences are MNHEY and SVGAGI. The germline V and J ends were trimmed by 6 bases and 1 base, with 5 bases remaining between them. The CDR3 has 12 amino acids.

The rearrangement uses TRBV4-1 and TRBJ2-7; 10 nucleotides line up with TRBD1. The CDR3 runs 16 residues. V shed 3 bases and J 3 bases; nucleotides not matched to a gene: 8. Germline values: CDR1 MGHRA, CDR2 YSYEKL. CDR3: CASSHPAGQGYYEQYF. Written as DNA, the CDR3 is TGCGCCAGCAGCCACCCGGCGGGACAGGGGTACTACGAGCAGTACTTC.

This chain joins TRBV3-1 (or the pseudogene TRBV3-2) and TRBJ2-3, with TRBD2 identical over 10 bases. Germline values: CDR1 LGHDT, CDR2 YNNKEL (reference sequence). This CDR3 is 15 amino acids long. V was clipped by 0 bases and J by 6 bases; unmatched bases: 3. CDR3 protein: CASSQEASGGDTQYF. In DNA, the CDR3 is TGTGCCAGCAGCCAAGAGGCTAGCGGGGGTGATACGCAGTATTTT.

This clone appeared once. The J gene is TRBJ1-5, the V gene TRBV27; D gene ambiguous. Germline V gene sequence: CDR1 MNHEY, CDR2 SMNVEV (reference sequence). With 4 bases removed from V and 4 bases from J, the gap between germline ends came to 11 bases. This CDR3 has 14 amino acids. The CDR3 nucleotides read TGTGCCAGCAGTTACCTTGGAGAAAATCAGCCCCAGCATTTT. Its translation is CASSYLGENQPQHF.

This sequence joins TRBV7-8 and TRBJ1-1, with D unresolved. This CDR3 is 15 amino acids long. Trimming took off 5 bases at V and 4 bases at J, with 17 bases between the two ends. The germline CDR1 and CDR2 sequences are SGHVS and FQNEAQ. CDR3 coding DNA: TGTGCCAGCAGCCCCAGACTTCTAGGATTCACTGAAGCTTTCTTT. This sequence encodes CASSPRLLGFTEAFF.

This chain joins TRBV18 and TRBJ1-2, with 8 bases aligning to TRBD1. J was trimmed by 7 bases and V by 3 bases; bases with no gene match: 4. This CDR3 contains 13 residues. CDR1 and CDR2 (germline): KGHSH, LQKENI. DNA for the CDR3: TGTGCCAGCTCACCGGGGGGGACAGGTGGCTACACCTTC. Translated: CASSPGGTGGYTF.